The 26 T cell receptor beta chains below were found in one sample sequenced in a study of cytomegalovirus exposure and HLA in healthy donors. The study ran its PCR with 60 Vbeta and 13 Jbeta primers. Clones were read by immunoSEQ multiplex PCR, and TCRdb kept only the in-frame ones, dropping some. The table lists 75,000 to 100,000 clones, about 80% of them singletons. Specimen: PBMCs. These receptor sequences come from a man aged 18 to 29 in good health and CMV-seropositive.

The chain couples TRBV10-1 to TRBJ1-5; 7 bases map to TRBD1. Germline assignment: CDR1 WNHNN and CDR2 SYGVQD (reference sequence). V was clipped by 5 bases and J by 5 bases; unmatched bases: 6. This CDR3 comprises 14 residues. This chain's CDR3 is CASSPGTVYQPQHF. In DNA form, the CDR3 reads TGCGCCAGCAGTCCCGGGACAGTGTATCAGCCCCAGCATTTT.

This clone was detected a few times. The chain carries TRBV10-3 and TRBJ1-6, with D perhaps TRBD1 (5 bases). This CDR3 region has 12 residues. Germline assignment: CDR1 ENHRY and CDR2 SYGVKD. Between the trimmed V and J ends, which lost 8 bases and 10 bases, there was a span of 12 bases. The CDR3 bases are TGTGCCATCGGGAGGGAGGGGTCACCCCTCCACTTT. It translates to CAIGREGSPLHF.

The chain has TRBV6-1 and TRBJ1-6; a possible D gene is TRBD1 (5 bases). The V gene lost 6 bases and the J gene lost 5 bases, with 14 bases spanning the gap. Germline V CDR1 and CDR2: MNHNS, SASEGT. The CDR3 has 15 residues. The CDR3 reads CASRKGNGHNSPLHF. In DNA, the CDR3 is TGTGCCAGCAGGAAGGGGAACGGTCATAATTCACCCCTCCACTTT.

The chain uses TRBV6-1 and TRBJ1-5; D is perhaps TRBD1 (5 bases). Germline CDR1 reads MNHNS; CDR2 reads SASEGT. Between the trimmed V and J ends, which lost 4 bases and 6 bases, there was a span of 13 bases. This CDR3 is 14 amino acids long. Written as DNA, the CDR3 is TGTGCCAGCAGTGTGGACCCGGGGGGTCAGCCCCAGCATTTT. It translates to CASSVDPGGQPQHF.

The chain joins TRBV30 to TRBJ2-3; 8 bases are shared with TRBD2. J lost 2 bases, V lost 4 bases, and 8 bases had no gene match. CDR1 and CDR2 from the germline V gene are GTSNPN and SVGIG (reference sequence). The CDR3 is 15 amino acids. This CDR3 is CAWKSGGGFTDTQYF. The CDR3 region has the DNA TGTGCCTGGAAGTCGGGGGGGGGATTCACAGATACGCAGTATTTT.

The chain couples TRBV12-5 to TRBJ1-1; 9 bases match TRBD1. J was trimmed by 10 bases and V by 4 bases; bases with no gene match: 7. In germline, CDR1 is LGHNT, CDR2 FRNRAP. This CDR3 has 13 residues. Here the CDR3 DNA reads TGTGCTAGTGGTTCGGAAGGGACAGGGCGAGCTTTCTTT. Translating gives CASGSEGTGRAFF.

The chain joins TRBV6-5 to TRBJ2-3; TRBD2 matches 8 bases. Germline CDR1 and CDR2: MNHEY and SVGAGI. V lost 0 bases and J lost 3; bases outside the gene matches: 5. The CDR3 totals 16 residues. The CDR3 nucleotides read TGTGCCAGCAGTTACTCCCTCGGGGGGGTGACAGATACGCAGTATTTT. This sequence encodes CASSYSLGGVTDTQYF.

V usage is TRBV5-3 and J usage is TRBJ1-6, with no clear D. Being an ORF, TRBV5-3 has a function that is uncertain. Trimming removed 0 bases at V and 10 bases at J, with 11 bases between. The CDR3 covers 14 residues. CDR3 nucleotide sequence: TGTGCCAGAAGCTTGGTGGGCGCGGGATCACCCCTCCACTTT. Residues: CARSLVGAGSPLHF.

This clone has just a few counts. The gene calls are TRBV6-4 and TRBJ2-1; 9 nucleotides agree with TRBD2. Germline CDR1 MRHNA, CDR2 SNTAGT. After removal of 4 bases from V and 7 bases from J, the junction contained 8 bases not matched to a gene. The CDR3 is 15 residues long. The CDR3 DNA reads TGTGCCAGCAGTGCGCTCGCGGGGGGGGTTAATGAGCAGTTCTTC. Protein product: CASSALAGGVNEQFF.

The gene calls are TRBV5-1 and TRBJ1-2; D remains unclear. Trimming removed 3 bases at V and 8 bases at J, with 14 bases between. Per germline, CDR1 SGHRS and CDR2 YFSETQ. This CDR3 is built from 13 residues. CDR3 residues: CASSYGPGEGYTF. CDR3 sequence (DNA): TGCGCCAGCAGCTACGGGCCCGGGGAAGGCTACACCTTC.

The CDR3 protein is CAGSTGTVNEKLFF. CDR3 DNA sequence: TGTGCCGGGTCTACCGGGACAGTTAATGAAAAACTGTTTTTT. The chain carries TRBV2 and TRBJ1-4; 7 bases are shared with TRBD1. Looked up from germline, CDR1 is SNHLY and CDR2 is FYNNEI. The CDR3 is 14 amino acids. The V segment lost 11 bases and the J segment 4 bases; nucleotides outside the gene matches: 10.

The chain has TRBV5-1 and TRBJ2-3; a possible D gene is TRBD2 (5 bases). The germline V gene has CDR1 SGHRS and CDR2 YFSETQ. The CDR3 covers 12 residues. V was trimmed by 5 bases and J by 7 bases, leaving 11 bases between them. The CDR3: CASRSSGNTQYF. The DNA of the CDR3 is TGCGCCAGCAGGTCTTCGGGGAATACGCAGTATTTT. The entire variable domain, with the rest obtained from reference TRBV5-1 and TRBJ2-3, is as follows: KAGVTQTPRYLIKTRGQQVTLSCSPISGHRSVSWYQQTPGQGLQFLFEYFSETQRNKGNFPGRFSGRQFSNSRSEMNVSTLELGDSALYLCASRSSGNTQYFGPGTRLTVL.

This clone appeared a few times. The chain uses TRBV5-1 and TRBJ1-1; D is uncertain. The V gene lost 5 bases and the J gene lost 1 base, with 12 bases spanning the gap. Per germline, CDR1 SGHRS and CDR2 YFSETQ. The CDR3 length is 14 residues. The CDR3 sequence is CASSYPEGNTEAFF. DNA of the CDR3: TGCGCCAGCAGTTATCCTGAGGGGAACACTGAAGCTTTCTTT.

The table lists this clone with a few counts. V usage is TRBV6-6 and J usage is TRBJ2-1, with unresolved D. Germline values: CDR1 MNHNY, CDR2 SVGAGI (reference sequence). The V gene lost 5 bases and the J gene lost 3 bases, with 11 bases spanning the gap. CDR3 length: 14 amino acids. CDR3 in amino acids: CASSNTAGYNEQFF. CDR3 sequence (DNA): TGTGCCAGCAGTAATACCGCAGGCTACAATGAGCAGTTCTTC.

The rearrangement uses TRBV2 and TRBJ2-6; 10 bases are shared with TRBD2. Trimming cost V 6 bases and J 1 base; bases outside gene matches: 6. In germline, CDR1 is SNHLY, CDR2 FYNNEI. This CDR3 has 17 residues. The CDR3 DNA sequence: TGTGCCAGCAGAGTAGCGGGGGGACAGTCTGGGGCCAACGTCCTGACTTTC. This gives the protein CASRVAGGQSGANVLTF.

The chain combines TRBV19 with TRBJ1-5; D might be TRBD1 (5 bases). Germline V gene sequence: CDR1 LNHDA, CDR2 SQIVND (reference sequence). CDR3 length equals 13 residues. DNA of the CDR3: TGTGGGTGTTCAGGGCTGATAGGTCAGCCCCAGCATTTT. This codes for CGCSGLIGQPQHF.

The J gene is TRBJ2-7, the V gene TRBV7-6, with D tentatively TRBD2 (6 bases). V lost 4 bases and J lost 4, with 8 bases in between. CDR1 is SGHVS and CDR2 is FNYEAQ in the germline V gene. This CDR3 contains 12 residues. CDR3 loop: CASSSEGYEQYF. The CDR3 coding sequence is TGTGCCAGCAGCTCGGAGGGGTACGAGCAGTACTTC. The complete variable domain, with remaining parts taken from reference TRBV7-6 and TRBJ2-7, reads GAGVSQSPRYKVTKRGQDVALRCDPISGHVSLYWYRQALGQGPEFLTYFNYEAQQDKSGLPNDRFSAERPEGSISTLTIQRTEQRDSAMYRCASSSEGYEQYFGPGTRLTVT.

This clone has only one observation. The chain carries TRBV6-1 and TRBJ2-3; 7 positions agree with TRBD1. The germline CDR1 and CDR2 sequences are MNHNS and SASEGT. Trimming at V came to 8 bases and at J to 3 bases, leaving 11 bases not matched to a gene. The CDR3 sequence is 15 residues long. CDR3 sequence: CASYRGPPLTDTQYF. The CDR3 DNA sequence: TGTGCCAGCTACAGGGGCCCCCCACTTACAGATACGCAGTATTTT.

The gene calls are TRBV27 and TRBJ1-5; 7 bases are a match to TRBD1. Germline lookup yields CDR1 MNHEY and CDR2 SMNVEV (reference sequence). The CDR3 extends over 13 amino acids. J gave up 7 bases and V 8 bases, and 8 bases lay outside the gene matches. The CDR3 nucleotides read TGTGCCAGCCAAGGGCAGGGGGGCCAGCCCCAGCATTTT. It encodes CASQGQGGQPQHF.

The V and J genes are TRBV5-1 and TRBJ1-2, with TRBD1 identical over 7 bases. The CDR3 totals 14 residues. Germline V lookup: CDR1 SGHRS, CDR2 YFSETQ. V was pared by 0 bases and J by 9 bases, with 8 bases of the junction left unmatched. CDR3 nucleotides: TGCGCCAGCAGCTTGGATGGGACAGAAAGGAGCTACACCTTC. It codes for CASSLDGTERSYTF.

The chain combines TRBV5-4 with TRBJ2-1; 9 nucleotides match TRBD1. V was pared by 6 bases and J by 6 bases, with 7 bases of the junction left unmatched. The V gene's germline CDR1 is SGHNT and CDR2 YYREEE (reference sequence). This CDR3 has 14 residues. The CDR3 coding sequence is TGTGCCAGCACTACAGGGGGCAAACCCAATGAGCAGTTCTTC. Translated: CASTTGGKPNEQFF. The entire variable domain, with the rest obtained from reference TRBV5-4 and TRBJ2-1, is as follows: ETGVTQSPTHLIKTRGQQVTLRCSSQSGHNTVSWYQQALGQGPQFIFQYYREEENGRGNFPPRFSGLQFPNYSSELNVNALELDDSALYLCASTTGGKPNEQFFGPGTRLTVL.

CDR3 in DNA: TGTGCCAGCAGGGGAGGGGGGGGCAATCAGCCCCAGCATTTT. It translates to CASRGGGGNQPQHF. The chain links TRBV6-1 to TRBJ1-5, with a weak D call TRBD1 (6 bases). CDR1 is MNHNS, CDR2 SASEGT, per germline. CDR3 size: 14 residues. V was trimmed by 6 bases and J by 2 bases, leaving 11 bases between them.

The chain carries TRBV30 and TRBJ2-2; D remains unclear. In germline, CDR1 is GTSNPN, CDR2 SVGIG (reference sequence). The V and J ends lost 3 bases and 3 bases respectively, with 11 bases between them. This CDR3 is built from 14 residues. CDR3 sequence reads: CAWRGPGDTGELFF. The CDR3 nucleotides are TGTGCCTGGAGGGGTCCAGGCGACACCGGGGAGCTGTTTTTT. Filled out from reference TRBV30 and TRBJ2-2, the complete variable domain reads SQTIHQWPATLVQPVGSPLSLECTVEGTSNPNLYWYRQAAGRGLQLLFYSVGIGQISSEVPQNLSASRPQDRQFILSSKKLLLSDSGFYLCAWRGPGDTGELFFGEGSRLTVL.

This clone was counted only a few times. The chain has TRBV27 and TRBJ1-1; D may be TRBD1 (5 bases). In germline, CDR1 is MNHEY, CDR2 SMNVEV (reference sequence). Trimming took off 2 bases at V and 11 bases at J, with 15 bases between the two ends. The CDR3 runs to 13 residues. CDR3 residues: CASSLPGRDWAFF. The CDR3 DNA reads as TGTGCCAGCAGTTTACCAGGGCGGGACTGGGCTTTCTTT.

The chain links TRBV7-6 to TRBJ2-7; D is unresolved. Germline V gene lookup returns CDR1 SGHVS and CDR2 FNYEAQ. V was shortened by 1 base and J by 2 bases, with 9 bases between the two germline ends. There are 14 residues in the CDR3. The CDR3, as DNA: TGTGCCAGCAGCTTAGACAGCTCAACCTACGAGCAGTACTTC. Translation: CASSLDSSTYEQYF.

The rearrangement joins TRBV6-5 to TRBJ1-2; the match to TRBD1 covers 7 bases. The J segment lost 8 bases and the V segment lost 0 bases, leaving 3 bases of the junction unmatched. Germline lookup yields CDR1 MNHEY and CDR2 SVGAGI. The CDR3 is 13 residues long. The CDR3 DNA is TGTGCCAGCAGTTACTCACAGGGGAGCGGCTACACCTTC. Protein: CASSYSQGSGYTF.